This entry concerns a single TCR beta chain. Antigen unknown. A junction boundary mismatches the germline segment, possibly from a read error. The sample belongs to a study of tumor and adjacent non-tumor tissue in lung cancer. Study-wide background: Histology: 11 to 13 adenocarcinoma, a couple of squamous cell carcinoma, 1 small cell lung cancer. Approximately 4.2 million productive TCRbeta reads were obtained per sample on average. Patients were aged about 30 to 80, fewer than twelve men and about five women, stage I to III.

Germline V gives CDR1 MNHNS, CDR2 SASEGT. The CDR3 sequence is 14 residues long. A modified ARM-PCR protocol with three rounds of nested PCR amplified TCRbeta. TCRdb recomputed calls from the multiplex PCR reads with MiXCR, one row per CDR3 protein. Here the sample spans about 140,000 distinct CDR3 sequences, around 61% being singletons. RNA was extracted from bulk tissue without any cell sorting. Study-wide findings and caveats: Patients with more diverse tumor TCRs had worse survival.

What was sequenced was lung tumor tissue. This chain connects TRBV6-1 to TRBJ2-3; 11 nucleotides line up with TRBD1. The TCR originated in a man in his fifties or sixties with small cell lung cancer. The CDR3 region has the DNA TGTGTCAGCGCGGACAGGGGGCATGGAGATACGCAGTATTTT. Translating it yields CVSADRGHGDTQYF.